The 8 T cell receptor beta chains given below trace back to one sample, sequenced in a study of T cell clonality in common variable immunodeficiency. Study-level points and caveats: Reportedly, TCR beta sequences from common variable immunodeficiency showed fewer deletions and N-nucleotide insertions.

Sequencing was performed with immunoSEQ multiplex PCR; in TCRdb, only in-frame clones are kept and a portion is missing. The sample shows some 25,000 clones, no singletons; the ten largest hold more than 3.5%. For these TCRs, the target antigens are not known. The sample comprised peripheral blood mononuclear cells. These receptors originate from a human donor with common variable immunodeficiency.

Concerning this clone: The read halts 3 residues ahead of the CDR3 end, with the missing end drawn from the germline J gene. The chain has TRBV18 and TRBJ1-2, with TRBD1 identical over 12 bases. The V segment lost 5 bases and the J segment 5 bases; nucleotides outside the gene matches: 15. CDR1 KGHSH and CDR2 LQKENI come from the germline V gene. The CDR3 contains 18 residues. The CDR3 loop is CASSKTRDRGRPEYGYTF. The part of the CDR3 DNA that was read is TGTGCCAGCTCAAAAACCCGGGACAGGGGGCGACCTGAGTATGGC.

This clone was seen more than once but under ten times. Read sequence stops 3 residues before the CDR3 end, and the germline J gene provides the missing end. V is TRBV11-2 and J is TRBJ1-2, with 7 nucleotides matching TRBD1. The CDR3 is made up of 15 amino acids. Germline trimming cut 5 bases from V and 4 bases from J; bases unmatched to any gene: 10. Germline lookup yields CDR1 SGHAT and CDR2 FQNNGV. CDR3 sequence reads: CASSPSRQGTYGYTF. CDR3 bases read: TGTGCCAGCAGCCCCTCCCGACAGGGTACCTATGGC.

Comment on this clone: The read ends 3 residues shy of where the CDR3 ends; the end is completed using the germline J gene. The gene calls are TRBV30 and TRBJ2-7, with 10 bases matching TRBD1. V gave up 6 bases and J gave up 3 bases; unmatched junction bases: 5. In germline, CDR1 is GTSNPN, CDR2 SVGIG (reference sequence). CDR3 length: 13 residues. Partial CDR3 DNA: TGTGCCTGCCTACGGACAGGGGGCTACGAG. Translation gives CACLRTGGYE. The entire CDR3 protein is CACLRTGGYEQYF.

Only a few counts were recorded for this clone. The sequence runs out 3 residues before the end of the CDR3; the remainder is reconstructed from the germline J gene. This chain uses TRBV7-9 with TRBJ2-7; D gene uncertain. Trimming pared 2 bases from V and 4 bases from J, leaving 6 bases between. Per the germline V gene, CDR1 is SEHNR and CDR2 is FQNEAQ (reference sequence). This CDR3 comprises 12 residues. The sequenced CDR3 bases are TGTGCCAGCAGCTTATCCCTTTACGAG. This encodes CASSLSLYE. The complete CDR3 sequence is CASSLSLYEQYF.

In the case of this clone: The read finishes 3 residues shy of the CDR3 end, and the germline J gene is used to complete it. The J gene is TRBJ2-5, the V gene TRBV18; D remains ambiguous. CDR3 length: 14 residues. The germline V and J ends were trimmed by 6 bases and 0 bases, with 11 bases remaining between them. Germline lookup yields CDR1 KGHSH and CDR2 LQKENI. The CDR3 DNA, read in part, is TGTGCCAGCTCCTATCAACCGTACCAAGAGACC. Its translation: CASSYQPYQET. The CDR3 in its entirety is CASSYQPYQETQYF.

This clone was found many times. Coverage ceases 3 residues before the CDR3 finishes, and the germline J gene fills in the end. The V call is TRBV3-1 (or the pseudogene TRBV3-2), the J call TRBJ2-7; D gene ambiguous. Germline lookup yields CDR1 LGHDT and CDR2 YNNKEL (reference sequence). Trimming cost V 5 bases and J 3 bases, with 5 bases left between them. This CDR3 contains 11 residues. The part of the CDR3 DNA that was read is TGTGCCAGCAGCAAACTCTACGAG. Its translation is CASSKLYE. The entire CDR3 protein reads CASSKLYEQYF.

This clone was seen at least ten times. The read is 3 residues too short to cover the CDR3 end, so that end is filled in from the germline J gene. The chain carries TRBV18 and TRBJ2-3; TRBD2 agrees at 7 bases. Germline CDR1 and CDR2: KGHSH and LQKENI. The length of the CDR3 is 17 residues. Trimming removed 2 bases from V and 0 bases from J; junction bases left unmatched: 8. The chain's CDR3 is CASSPLGGRGSTDTQYF. The CDR3 bases that were read are TGTGCCAGCTCACCATTGGGCGGGAGAGGTAGCACAGATACG. The full variable domain, its missing parts supplied by reference TRBV18 and TRBJ2-3, is NAGVMQNPRHLVRRRGQEARLRCSPMKGHSHVYWYRQLPEEGLKFMVYLQKENIIDESGMPKERFSAEFPKEGPSILRIQQVVRGDSAAYFCASSPLGGRGSTDTQYFGPGTRLTVL.

This clone has ten or more counts. The read terminates 3 residues ahead of where the CDR3 ends, so the germline J gene completes it. This chain uses TRBV30 with TRBJ2-1, with 12 bases lining up with TRBD2. Per the germline V gene, CDR1 is GTSNPN and CDR2 is SVGIG (reference sequence). The V gene end was trimmed by 3 bases and the J gene end by 1 base; junction bases not matched to a gene: 7. The CDR3 contains 17 residues. CDR3 amino acids: CAWRETSGRKSYNEQFF. The DNA read from the CDR3 is TGTGCCTGGAGGGAAACTAGCGGGAGGAAGTCCTACAATGAG.